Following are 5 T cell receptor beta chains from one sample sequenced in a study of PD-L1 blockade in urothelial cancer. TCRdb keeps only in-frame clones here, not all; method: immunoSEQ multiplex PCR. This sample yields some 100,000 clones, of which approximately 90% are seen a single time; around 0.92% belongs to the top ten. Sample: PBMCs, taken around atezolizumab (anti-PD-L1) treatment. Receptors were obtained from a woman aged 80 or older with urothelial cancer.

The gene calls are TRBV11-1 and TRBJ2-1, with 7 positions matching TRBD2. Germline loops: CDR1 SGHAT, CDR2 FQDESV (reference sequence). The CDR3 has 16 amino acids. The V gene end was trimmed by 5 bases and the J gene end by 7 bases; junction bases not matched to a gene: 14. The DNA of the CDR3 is TGTGCCAGCAGCACCCGCGGGGCGGGAGTGGAAAATGAGCAGTTCTTC. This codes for CASSTRGAGVENEQFF.

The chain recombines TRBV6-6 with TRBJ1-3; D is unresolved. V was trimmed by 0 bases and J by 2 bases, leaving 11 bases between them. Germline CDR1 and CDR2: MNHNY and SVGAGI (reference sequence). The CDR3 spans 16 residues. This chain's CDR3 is CASSYSPSSPGNTIYF. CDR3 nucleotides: TGTGCCAGCAGTTACTCGCCCAGTTCACCTGGAAACACCATATATTTT.

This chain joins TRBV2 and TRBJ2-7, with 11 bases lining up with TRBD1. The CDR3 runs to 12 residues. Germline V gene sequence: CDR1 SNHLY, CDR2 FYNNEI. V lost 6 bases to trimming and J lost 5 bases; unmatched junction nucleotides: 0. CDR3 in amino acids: CASRDRGHEQYF. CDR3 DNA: TGTGCCAGCAGGGACAGGGGGCACGAGCAGTACTTC.

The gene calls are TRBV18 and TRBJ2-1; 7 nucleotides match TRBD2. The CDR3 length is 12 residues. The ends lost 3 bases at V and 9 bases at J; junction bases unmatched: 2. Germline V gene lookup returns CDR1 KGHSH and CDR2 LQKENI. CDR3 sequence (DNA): TGTGCCAGCTCACCTCCTAGCGGTGAGCAGTTCTTC. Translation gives CASSPPSGEQFF.

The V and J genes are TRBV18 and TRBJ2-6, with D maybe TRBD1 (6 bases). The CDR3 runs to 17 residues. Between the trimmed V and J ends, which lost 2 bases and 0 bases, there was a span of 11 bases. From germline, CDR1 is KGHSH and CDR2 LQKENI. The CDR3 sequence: CASSPRQGPSGANVLTF. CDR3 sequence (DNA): TGTGCCAGCTCACCAAGGCAGGGGCCCTCTGGGGCCAACGTCCTGACTTTC.